What follows are 2 T cell receptor beta chains derived from one specimen sequenced in a study of T cell responses to AZD1222 COVID-19 vaccine. The repertoire was sequenced with immunoSEQ multiplex PCR; TCRdb's copy has only in-frame clones and lacks some. The table lists some 140,000 clones, more than 85% of them singletons, with roughly 2.8% in the top ten. The source material was peripheral blood, sampled on day 0 of AZD1222 vaccination. These receptors were collected from an adult in good health.

This clone was counted between two and nine times. This sequence joins TRBV30 and TRBJ1-5; D remains unclear. CDR1 is GTSNPN, CDR2 SVGIG, per germline (reference sequence). This CDR3 has 15 amino acids. V gave up 3 bases and J gave up 1 base, with 13 bases separating them. The chain's CDR3 is CAWSLGAGSNQPQHF. The DNA for the CDR3 is TGTGCCTGGAGCCTCGGAGCGGGCAGCAATCAGCCCCAGCATTTT.

This clone was picked up a small number of times. The CDR3 region is CASSGGTVNTEAFF. The CDR3 DNA is TGTGCCAGCAGTGGAGGGACGGTGAACACTGAAGCTTTCTTT. The rearrangement links TRBV2 to TRBJ1-1; tentative D call: TRBD1 (5 bases). The germline gives CDR1 SNHLY, CDR2 FYNNEI. The CDR3 sequence is 14 residues long. V lost 4 bases and J 0 bases, leaving 9 bases between the germline ends.